This TCR beta chain was identified in a study of CD8 T cells in Susac syndrome. Note on this clonotype: At one boundary the junction diverges from the germline segment, which might be a read error.

It was with random hexamers that roughly 0.45 to 1 ug RNA was reverse transcribed. The amplification used immunoSEQ multiplex PCR on TCR beta CDR3; it spanned 54 Vbeta and 13 Jbeta. MiXCR, run by TCRdb on the immunoSEQ multiplex PCR reads, gives a single entry per CDR3 protein. Among under 250,000 distinct CDR3 sequences, around 93% were seen once, and the ten largest hold about 0.071%. Sequencing targeted TCR beta in blood CD8+ and CD4+ T cells. The multiple sclerosis controls were treatment-naive patients, and their relapsing-remitting disease was stable or active. TEMRA cells were enriched by FACS, and CD4+ and CD8+ T cells were negatively isolated. This TCR was recovered from a human donor with multiple sclerosis. The sample consisted of CD4+ T cells from PBMCs.

The CDR3 sequence: CASSTLTGTPPDF. The CDR3 DNA sequence: TGTGCCAGCAGTACCCTAACCGGGACCCCCCCGGATTTT. The V call is TRBV7-9, the J call TRBJ2-3; D might be TRBD1 or TRBD2, each matching 5 bases. Germline assignment: CDR1 SEHNR and CDR2 FQNEAQ (reference sequence). The CDR3 sequence is 13 residues long.